This record covers a single TCR beta chain. In the authors' workflow: Quality scores were absent from the junction-only immunoSEQ sequences, so filtering differed. The method was immunoSEQ multiplex PCR; TCRdb's version includes in-frame clones alone and lacks a portion of them. Clonal size and the V and J genes are those of that table, whereas D and trimming came from the DNA. The sample records roughly 1,000,000 clones, more than 75% being singletons. The sample is drawn from a study of shared clonotypes between healthy human individuals. Study details: The study drew on a couple of women and a few men aged 18 to 49 as donors.

CD4+ cells were split into CD45RA+ naive and CD45RA-negative memory subsets. The sequence came from a man between 18 and 35 years old in good health. Some clones in this sample may be carry-over from other donors' samples. The sample comprised memory CD4+ T cells from PBMCs. Subset of the sample: CD45RA-negative fraction.

CDR3 sequence (DNA): TGTGCCAGCAGTTCGTACAGGGGCTACGAGCAGTACTTC. As protein: CASSSYRGYEQYF. The chain links TRBV6-5 to TRBJ2-7; 7 nucleotides align to TRBD1. The CDR3 runs to 13 residues. Trimming removed 4 bases from V and 3 bases from J; junction bases left unmatched: 3. Germline CDR1 is MNHEY and CDR2 is SVGAGI.